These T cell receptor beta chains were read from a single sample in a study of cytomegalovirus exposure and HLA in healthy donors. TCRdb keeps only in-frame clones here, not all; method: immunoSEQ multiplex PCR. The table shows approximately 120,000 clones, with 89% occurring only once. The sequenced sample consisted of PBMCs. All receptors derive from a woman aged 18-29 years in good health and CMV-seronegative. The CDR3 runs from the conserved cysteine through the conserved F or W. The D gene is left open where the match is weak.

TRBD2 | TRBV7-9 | CASSLRLAGGTGELFF
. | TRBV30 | CAWSVGLTSSGNTIYF
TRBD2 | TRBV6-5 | CASGGTSARNEQFF
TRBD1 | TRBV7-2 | CASSSGGHYEQYF
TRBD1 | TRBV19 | CASSTLGTGVTALPKAFF
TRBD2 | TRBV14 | CASSQDITSGLQETQYF
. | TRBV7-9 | CASSLLASDQPQHF
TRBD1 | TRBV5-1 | CASSLWDSNYGYTF
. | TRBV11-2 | CASSLRSSEAFF
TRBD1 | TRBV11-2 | CASSSDRVQPQHF